The 29 T cell receptor beta chains in this list originate from one sample, sequenced in a study of CD8 T cells in ankylosing spondylitis. Each CDR3 protein gets one entry after TCRdb re-called the 5' RACE reads with MiXCR. The data contain roughly 130,000 distinct CDR3 sequences, 7% of them singletons. Sequenced input: blood, either unsorted or a sorted T cell fraction (not recorded which). These receptors all stem from a male donor with ankylosing spondylitis or in good health (not recorded which).

A few counts support this clonotype. The V and J genes are TRBV12-3 or TRBV12-4 and TRBJ2-2, with 14 bases matching TRBD2. This CDR3 region has 19 residues. The V and J ends lost 11 bases and 4 bases, in that order; junction bases with no gene match: 18. As DNA, the CDR3 is TGTGCCTTCTCCTCCTTGCGAGGACTAGCGGGAGGCCGCACCGGGGAGCTGTTTTTT. It encodes CAFSSLRGLAGGRTGELFF.

This clonotype was detected many times. The chain links TRBV7-9 to TRBJ1-2; the match to TRBD1 covers 7 bases. The CDR3 has 14 amino acids. The ends lost 0 bases at V and 8 bases at J; junction bases unmatched: 6. CDR1 and CDR2 from the germline V gene are SEHNR and FQNEAQ (reference sequence). CDR3: CASSLADRTNGYTF. In DNA, the CDR3 is TGTGCCAGCAGCTTAGCGGACAGGACAAACGGCTACACCTTC.

This clonotype was picked up many times. The chain combines TRBV7-2 with TRBJ1-5; D not certain. CDR3 length equals 13 residues. The V end lost 1 base, the J end lost 3 bases, and 4 bases lay between the germline ends. Looked up from germline, CDR1 is SGHTA and CDR2 is FQGNSA. In DNA form, the CDR3 reads TGTGCCAGCAGCTTAGACAACAATCAGCCCCAGCATTTT. It specifies CASSLDNNQPQHF.

This clonotype occurred many times. V is TRBV5-6 and J is TRBJ2-1; no clear D. The V and J ends lost 4 bases and 5 bases respectively, with 16 bases between them. This CDR3 is 15 amino acids long. CDR1 and CDR2 (germline): SGHDT, YYEEEE. The CDR3: CASSPGLGLDNEQFF. The CDR3 DNA reads TGTGCCAGCAGCCCTGGATTGGGGTTGGACAATGAGCAGTTCTTC. The full variable domain, completed using reference TRBV5-6 and TRBJ2-1, is DAGVTQSPTHLIKTRGQQVTLRCSPKSGHDTVSWYQQALGQGPQFIFQYYEEEERQRGNFPDRFSGHQFPNYSSELNVNALLLGDSALYLCASSPGLGLDNEQFFGPGTRLTVL.

This clonotype came up many times. The chain uses TRBV29-1 and TRBJ1-5; D possibly corresponds to TRBD1 (6 bases). The V gene lost 7 bases and the J gene lost 3 bases, with 13 bases spanning the gap. The CDR3 has 13 amino acids. The germline gives CDR1 SQVTM, CDR2 ANQGSEA. The CDR3 loop is CSALDSYNQPQHF. The CDR3 nucleotides read TGCAGCGCTTTGGACAGTTACAATCAGCCCCAGCATTTT.

This clonotype was counted at least ten times. V is TRBV20-1 and J is TRBJ2-5, with TRBD2 matching over 10 bases. Germline trimming cut 6 bases from V and 4 bases from J; bases unmatched to any gene: 8. The V gene's germline CDR1 is DFQATT and CDR2 SNEGSKA (reference sequence). The CDR3 runs 14 residues. CDR3 nucleotides: TGCAGTGCAGGGGTTAGCGGGAGGCTAGAGACCCAGTACTTC. Protein sequence: CSAGVSGRLETQYF.

This clonotype has ten or more counts. This rearrangement joins TRBV5-1 to TRBJ2-1, with 9 bases fitting TRBD2. The CDR3 contains 16 residues. V shed 1 base and J 10 bases; nucleotides not matched to a gene: 12. The germline V gene encodes CDR1 SGHRS and CDR2 YFSETQ. The CDR3 DNA is TGCGCCAGCAGCTTGAATGTGGCGGGGGGGCCTCAAGAGCAGTTCTTC. Amino acids: CASSLNVAGGPQEQFF.

This clonotype was recorded many times. This CDR3 is CASTPDRGRYEQYF. The CDR3 DNA is TGTGCCAGCACCCCAGACAGGGGGCGGTACGAGCAGTACTTC. This rearrangement joins TRBV28 to TRBJ2-7, with 10 bases that match TRBD1. This CDR3 contains 14 residues. Germline V gene lookup returns CDR1 MDHEN and CDR2 SYDVKM. Trimming cost V 7 bases and J 4 bases; bases outside gene matches: 7.

This clonotype was recorded at least ten times. The chain links TRBV6-1 to TRBJ2-1, with 9 bases that match TRBD2. The ends lost 7 bases at V and 5 bases at J; junction bases unmatched: 9. The length of the CDR3 is 15 residues. The germline gives CDR1 MNHNS, CDR2 SASEGT. CDR3 bases: TGTGCCAGCACTCCCAGGCTAGCGGGACACAATGAGCAGTTCTTC. Its protein product is CASTPRLAGHNEQFF.

This clonotype was seen ten or more times. The J gene is TRBJ2-3, the V gene TRBV28, with 9 bases identical to TRBD2. CDR1 is MDHEN, CDR2 SYDVKM, per germline. The CDR3 totals 16 residues. Trimming took 7 bases from V and 0 from J; bases not matched to a gene: 8. Here the CDR3 reads CASTSLAGYSTDTQYF. The CDR3 DNA follows: TGTGCCAGCACCTCCCTAGCGGGGTATAGCACAGATACGCAGTATTTT.

This clonotype has ten or more counts. The rearrangement joins TRBV10-3 to TRBJ2-3; 10 positions match TRBD2. The V gene's germline CDR1 is ENHRY and CDR2 SYGVKD. The V segment lost 0 bases and the J segment 5 bases; nucleotides outside the gene matches: 8. CDR3 length: 17 amino acids. CDR3 sequence reads: CAISESLAGAWVDTQYF. CDR3 coding DNA: TGTGCCATCAGTGAGTCGCTAGCGGGAGCGTGGGTAGATACGCAGTATTTT.

This clonotype was observed many times. The rearrangement uses TRBV27 and TRBJ2-7; D gene unclear. Germline assignment: CDR1 MNHEY and CDR2 SMNVEV (reference sequence). CDR3 length equals 12 residues. The V end was cut by 5 bases, the J end by 5 bases, with 10 bases between. CDR3 region: CASSSIANEQYF. DNA for the CDR3: TGTGCCAGCAGTAGTATAGCCAACGAGCAGTACTTC.

The sample holds a few counts of this clonotype. The rearrangement uses TRBV18 and TRBJ1-4; D gene ambiguous. V was shortened by 3 bases and J by 0 bases, with 11 bases between the two germline ends. Germline V gene data show CDR1 as KGHSH and CDR2 as LQKENI. This CDR3 has 16 residues. The CDR3 nucleotides are TGTGCCAGCTCACCGGCGGACCGCGCAACTAATGAAAAACTGTTTTTT. This translates into CASSPADRATNEKLFF.

At least ten counts were recorded for this clonotype. This chain joins TRBV19 and TRBJ2-6; no definite D call. Deletions cut 3 bases from V and 0 bases from J, with 6 bases between. CDR1 and CDR2 from the germline V gene are LNHDA and SQIVND (reference sequence). The CDR3 totals 15 residues. This CDR3 is CASSISSSGANVLTF. Written as DNA, the CDR3 is TGTGCCAGTAGTATTTCTAGCTCTGGGGCCAACGTCCTGACTTTC. Full variable domain (remainder filled in from reference TRBV19 and TRBJ2-6): DGGITQSPKYLFRKEGQNVTLSCEQNLNHDAMYWYRQDPGQGLRLIYYSQIVNDFQKGDIAEGYSVSREKKESFPLTVTSAQKNPTAFYLCASSISSSGANVLTFGAGSRLTVL.

This clonotype was seen repeatedly, ten times or more. The gene calls are TRBV5-1 and TRBJ2-5; D call uncertain. V was clipped by 4 bases and J by 3 bases, with 10 bases between them. CDR1 and CDR2 from the germline V gene are SGHRS and YFSETQ. This CDR3 has 13 residues. The chain's CDR3 is CASSLGSKETQYF. The CDR3 nucleotides read TGCGCCAGCAGCCTGGGAAGCAAAGAGACCCAGTACTTC.

Many counts were recorded for this clonotype. The V call is TRBV9, the J call TRBJ2-1; D is ambiguous. The germline gives CDR1 SGDLS, CDR2 YYNGEE. The CDR3 consists of 16 residues. Trimming shortened V by 3 bases and J by 0 bases, and 13 bases separated the two germline ends. The CDR3 DNA is TGTGCCAGCAGCGCGACGGTGGGTACCTCCTACAATGAGCAGTTCTTC. Protein sequence: CASSATVGTSYNEQFF.

This clonotype was found many times. The J gene is TRBJ2-2, the V gene TRBV6-5; D is unclear. The germline gives CDR1 MNHEY, CDR2 SVGAGI. Trimming left V 2 bases short and J 0 bases short, with 10 bases between. The CDR3 contains 16 residues. The CDR3 DNA reads TGTGCCAGCAGTTACGCTGGTGACTCGAACACCGGGGAGCTGTTTTTT. As protein: CASSYAGDSNTGELFF.

This clonotype appeared many times. The chain employs TRBV5-1 and TRBJ1-5, with a tentative D call TRBD1 (6 bases). V shed 2 bases and J shed 6 bases, with 12 bases lying between them. Germline V gene data show CDR1 as SGHRS and CDR2 as YFSETQ. This CDR3 has 14 residues. CDR3 in amino acids: CASSLSWGAQPQHF. CDR3 DNA sequence: TGCGCCAGCAGCTTATCCTGGGGGGCTCAGCCCCAGCATTTT.

Note on this clonotype: This clone may be a read error of a much larger clone one base away. The rearrangement links TRBV12-3 or TRBV12-4 to TRBJ2-5; 7 positions agree with TRBD2. The CDR3 sequence is 13 residues long. V was pared by 7 bases and J by 5 bases, with 7 bases of the junction left unmatched. CDR3 sequence: CASNRSGKETQYF. In nucleotides, the CDR3 is TGTGCCAGCAACCGGAGCGGGAAGGAGACCCAGTACTTC.

The chain recombines TRBV12-5 with TRBJ1-5; a possible D gene is TRBD1 (5 bases). Germline V gene lookup returns CDR1 LGHNT and CDR2 FRNRAP. The CDR3 totals 15 residues. V was trimmed by 6 bases and J by 2 bases, leaving 14 bases between them. The CDR3 region has the DNA TGTGCTAGTGGCCGAACCGGGGCTGGCAATCAGCCCCAGCATTTT. This gives the protein CASGRTGAGNQPQHF.

This clonotype was recorded many times. The V call is TRBV11-2, the J call TRBJ2-5, with TRBD2 identical over 7 bases. CDR1 SGHAT and CDR2 FQNNGV come from the germline V gene. The CDR3 loop spans 16 amino acids. V lost 4 bases, J lost 1 base, and 9 bases stayed unmatched. CDR3 bases: TGTGCCAGCAGCTATCCTAGGGAGGGACTCCAAGAGACCCAGTACTTC. Protein: CASSYPREGLQETQYF. Based on the CDR3 plus reference TRBV11-2 and TRBJ2-5, the full variable domain is EAGVAQSPRYKIIEKRQSVAFWCNPISGHATLYWYQQILGQGPKLLIQFQNNGVVDDSQLPKDRFSAERLKGVDSTLKIQPAKLEDSAVYLCASSYPREGLQETQYFGPGTRLLVL.

This clonotype came up many times. The V call is TRBV6-2 or TRBV6-3, the J call TRBJ1-1, with D unclear. Looked up from germline, CDR1 is MNHEY and CDR2 is SVGEGT. CDR3 length equals 12 residues. V lost 4 bases and J 1 base, leaving 4 bases between the germline ends. The DNA of the CDR3 is TGTGCCAGCAGTTTCGAGAACACTGAAGCTTTCTTT. This encodes CASSFENTEAFF.

This clonotype was seen many times. J is TRBJ2-2 and V is TRBV10-3; D may be TRBD1 (5 bases). The CDR3 is made up of 15 amino acids. Germline CDR1 is ENHRY and CDR2 is SYGVKD. V was shortened by 3 bases and J by 2 bases, with 10 bases between the two germline ends. CDR3 nucleotide sequence: TGTGCCATCAGTGAACGACAGTACAACACCGGGGAGCTGTTTTTT. Translation: CAISERQYNTGELFF.

This clonotype was seen at least ten times. The chain joins TRBV7-9 to TRBJ2-7, with 15 positions matching TRBD2. The CDR3 covers 15 residues. V was clipped by 3 bases and J by 5 bases; unmatched bases: 2. Germline V gene sequence: CDR1 SEHNR, CDR2 FQNEAQ (reference sequence). The CDR3 coding sequence is TGTGCCAGCAGCTTCCGGACTAGCGGGAGGGACGAGCAGTACTTC. Translated: CASSFRTSGRDEQYF.

Many counts were recorded for this clonotype. V usage is TRBV18 and J usage is TRBJ2-7; 10 bases line up with TRBD1. Germline CDR1 reads KGHSH; CDR2 reads LQKENI. V shed 4 bases and J 3 bases; nucleotides not matched to a gene: 3. This CDR3 region has 14 residues. This CDR3 is CASSLRDRGYEQYF. Written as DNA, the CDR3 is TGTGCCAGCTCACTGAGGGACAGGGGCTACGAGCAGTACTTC.

This clonotype was recorded many times. The chain carries TRBV5-1 and TRBJ2-7, with TRBD1 matching over 7 bases. V gave up 3 bases and J gave up 3 bases; unmatched junction bases: 6. CDR1 and CDR2 (germline): SGHRS, YFSETQ. This CDR3 comprises 14 residues. The CDR3 DNA is TGCGCCAGCAGCTGGAGGACAGGAGACTACGAGCAGTACTTC. Translating gives CASSWRTGDYEQYF.

This clonotype was counted many times. This chain joins TRBV5-1 and TRBJ2-1; the D gene could be TRBD1 or TRBD2 (6 bases each). Germline assignment: CDR1 SGHRS and CDR2 YFSETQ. The CDR3 runs 16 residues. V was shortened by 0 bases and J by 2 bases, with 12 bases between the two germline ends. This chain's CDR3 is CASSLGGGRTYNEQFF. The CDR3 region has the DNA TGCGCCAGCAGCTTGGGAGGGGGGCGAACCTACAATGAGCAGTTCTTC. Supplemented by reference TRBV5-1 and TRBJ2-1, the full variable domain reads KAGVTQTPRYLIKTRGQQVTLSCSPISGHRSVSWYQQTPGQGLQFLFEYFSETQRNKGNFPGRFSGRQFSNSRSEMNVSTLELGDSALYLCASSLGGGRTYNEQFFGPGTRLTVL.

This clonotype was detected ten times or more. The V and J genes are TRBV15 and TRBJ1-4; D is undetermined. Trimming cost V 0 bases and J 10 bases, with 18 bases left between them. Germline V gene lookup returns CDR1 LNHNV and CDR2 YYDKDF (reference sequence). This CDR3 contains 16 residues. Here the CDR3 DNA reads TGTGCCACCAGCAGAGATAATTACGAGGGCGCGGTAAAACTGTTTTTT. This encodes CATSRDNYEGAVKLFF. Variable domain in full (rest from reference TRBV15 and TRBJ1-4): DAMVIQNPRYQVTQFGKPVTLSCSQTLNHNVMYWYQQKSSQAPKLLFHYYDKDFNNEADTPDNFQSRRPNTSFCFLDIRSPGLGDTAMYLCATSRDNYEGAVKLFFGSGTQLSVL.

This clonotype appeared many times. This chain uses TRBV12-3 or TRBV12-4 with TRBJ1-6; D unresolved. Trimming removed 7 bases from V and 9 bases from J, with 10 bases in between. This CDR3 has 12 amino acids. DNA for the CDR3: TGTGCCAGCACCCTCAACGGTTCACCCCTCCACTTT. This encodes CASTLNGSPLHF.